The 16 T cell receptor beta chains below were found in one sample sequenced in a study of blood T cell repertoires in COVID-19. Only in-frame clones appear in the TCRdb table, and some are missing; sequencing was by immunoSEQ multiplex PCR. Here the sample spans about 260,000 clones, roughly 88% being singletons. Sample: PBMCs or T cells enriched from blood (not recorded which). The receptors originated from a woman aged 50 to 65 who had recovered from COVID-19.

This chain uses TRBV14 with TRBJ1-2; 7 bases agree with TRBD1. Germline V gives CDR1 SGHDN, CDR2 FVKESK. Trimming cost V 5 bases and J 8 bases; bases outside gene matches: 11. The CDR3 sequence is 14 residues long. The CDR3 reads CASSSRQGWYGYTF. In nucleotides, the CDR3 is TGTGCCAGCAGCTCGCGACAGGGATGGTACGGCTACACCTTC.

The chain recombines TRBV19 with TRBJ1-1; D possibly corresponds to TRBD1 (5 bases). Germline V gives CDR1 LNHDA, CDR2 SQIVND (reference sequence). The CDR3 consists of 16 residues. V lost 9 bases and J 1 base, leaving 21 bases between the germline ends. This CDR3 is CASKLQLTAKNTEAFF. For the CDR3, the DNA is TGTGCCAGCAAGCTACAATTGACAGCAAAGAACACTGAAGCTTTCTTT.

CDR3 nucleotides: TGTGCCAGCAGCCAAAACAGGGGGCAAGAGACCCAGTACTTC. It translates to CASSQNRGQETQYF. The V gene is TRBV3-1 (or the pseudogene TRBV3-2), the J gene TRBJ2-5; 8 bases map to TRBD1. V shed 2 bases, J shed 2 bases, and the junction held 1 base outside the gene matches. The CDR3 spans 14 residues. The germline V gene has CDR1 LGHDT and CDR2 YNNKEL (reference sequence).

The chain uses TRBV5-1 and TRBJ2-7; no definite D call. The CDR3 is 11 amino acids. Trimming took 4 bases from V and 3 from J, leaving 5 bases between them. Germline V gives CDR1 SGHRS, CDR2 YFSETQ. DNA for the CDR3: TGCGCCAGCAGCCGAGACTACGAGCAGTACTTC. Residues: CASSRDYEQYF.

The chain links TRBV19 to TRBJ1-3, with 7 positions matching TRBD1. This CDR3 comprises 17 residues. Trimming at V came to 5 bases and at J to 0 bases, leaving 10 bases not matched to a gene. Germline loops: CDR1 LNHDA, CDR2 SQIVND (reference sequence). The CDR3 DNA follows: TGTGCCAGTAGTCCCCGACAGGGAACCAGCTCTGGAAACACCATATATTTT. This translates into CASSPRQGTSSGNTIYF.

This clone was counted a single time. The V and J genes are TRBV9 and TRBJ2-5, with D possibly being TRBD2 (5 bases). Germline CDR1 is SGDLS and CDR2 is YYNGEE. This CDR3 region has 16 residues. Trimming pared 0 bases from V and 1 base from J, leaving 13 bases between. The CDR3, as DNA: TGTGCCAGCAGCGTAGGTGGAGGAGCCGGCCAAGAGACCCAGTACTTC. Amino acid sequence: CASSVGGGAGQETQYF.

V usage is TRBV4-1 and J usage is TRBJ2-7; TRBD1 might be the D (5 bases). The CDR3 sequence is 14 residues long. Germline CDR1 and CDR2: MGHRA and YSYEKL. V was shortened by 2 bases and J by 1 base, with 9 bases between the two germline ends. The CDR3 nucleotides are TGCGCCAGCAGCCAATGGGGCACATCCTACGAGCAGTACTTC. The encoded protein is CASSQWGTSYEQYF.

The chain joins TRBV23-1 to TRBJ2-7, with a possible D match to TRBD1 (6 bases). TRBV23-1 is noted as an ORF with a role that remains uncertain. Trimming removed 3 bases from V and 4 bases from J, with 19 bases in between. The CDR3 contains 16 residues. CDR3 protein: CASSHWTDDRLYEQYF. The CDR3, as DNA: TGCGCCAGCAGTCATTGGACCGACGACAGGTTGTACGAGCAGTACTTC.

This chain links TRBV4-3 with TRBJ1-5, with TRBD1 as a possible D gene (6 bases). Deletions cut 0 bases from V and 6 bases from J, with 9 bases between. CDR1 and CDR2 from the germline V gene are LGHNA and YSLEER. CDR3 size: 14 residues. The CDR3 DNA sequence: TGCGCCAGCAGCCAAGATTTGGACAGTCAGCCCCAGCATTTT. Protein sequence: CASSQDLDSQPQHF.

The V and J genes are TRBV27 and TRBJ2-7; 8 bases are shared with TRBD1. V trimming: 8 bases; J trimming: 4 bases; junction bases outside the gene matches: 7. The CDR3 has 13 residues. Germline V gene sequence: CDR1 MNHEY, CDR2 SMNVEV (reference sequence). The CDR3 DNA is TGTGCCAGCGGCGTCGGACAGGGTTACGAGCAGTACTTC. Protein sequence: CASGVGQGYEQYF.

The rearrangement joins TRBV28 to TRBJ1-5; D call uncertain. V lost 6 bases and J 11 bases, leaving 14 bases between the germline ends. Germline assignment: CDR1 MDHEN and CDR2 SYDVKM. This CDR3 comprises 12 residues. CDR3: CASRRASRTQHF. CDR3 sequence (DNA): TGTGCCAGCAGGCGGGCCTCCAGGACCCAGCATTTT.

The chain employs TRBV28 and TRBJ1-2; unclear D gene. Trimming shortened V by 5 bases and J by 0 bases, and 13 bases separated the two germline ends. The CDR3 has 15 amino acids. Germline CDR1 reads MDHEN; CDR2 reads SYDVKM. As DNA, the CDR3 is TGTGCCAGCAGTCCCCCGGAGCGATCTAACTATGGCTACACCTTC. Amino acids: CASSPPERSNYGYTF.

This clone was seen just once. In nucleotides, the CDR3 is TGCGCCAGCAGCATAGACAGGGAGAACACTGAAGCTTTCTTT. This sequence encodes CASSIDRENTEAFF. The rearrangement uses TRBV5-1 and TRBJ1-1, with 7 nucleotides matching TRBD1. CDR3 length equals 14 residues. V lost 4 bases, J lost 1 base, and 4 bases stayed unmatched. CDR1 is SGHRS and CDR2 is YFSETQ in the germline V gene.

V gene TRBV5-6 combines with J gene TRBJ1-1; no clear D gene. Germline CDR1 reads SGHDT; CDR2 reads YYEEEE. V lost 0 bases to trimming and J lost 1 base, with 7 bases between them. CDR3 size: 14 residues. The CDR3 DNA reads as TGTGCCAGCAGCTTGGACACGTGGAACACTGAAGCTTTCTTT. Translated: CASSLDTWNTEAFF.

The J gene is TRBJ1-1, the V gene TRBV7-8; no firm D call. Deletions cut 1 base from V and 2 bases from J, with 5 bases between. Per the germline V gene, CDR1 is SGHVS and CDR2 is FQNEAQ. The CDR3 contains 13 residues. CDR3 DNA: TGTGCCAGCAGCTTAGAGAGAAACACTGAAGCTTTCTTT. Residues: CASSLERNTEAFF.

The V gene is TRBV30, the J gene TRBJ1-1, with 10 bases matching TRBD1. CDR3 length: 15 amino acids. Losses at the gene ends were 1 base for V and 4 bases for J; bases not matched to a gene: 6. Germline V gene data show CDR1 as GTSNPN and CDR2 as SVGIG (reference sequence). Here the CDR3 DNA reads TGTGCCTGGAGTGCCCGGACAGGGGGTCGCACTGAAGCTTTCTTT. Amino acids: CAWSARTGGRTEAFF.